The entry below describes one T cell receptor beta chain. No antigen is known for it. These data are taken from a study of cytomegalovirus exposure and HLA in healthy donors. The study's findings and limits: Several top significant clusters appeared, in a later analysis, to be linked to common viral pathogens. Cytomegalovirus association was assigned to under 200 TCR beta chains.

Amplification used 60 Vbeta primers and 13 Jbeta primers. Here immunoSEQ multiplex PCR was the method, and the copy in TCRdb shows in-frame clones only, minus some. The sample includes some 160,000 clones, approximately 80% of them seen just once. The CDR3 spans 15 residues. CDR1 and CDR2 from the germline V gene are SGHAT and FQNNGV. V was pared by 5 bases and J by 1 base, with 4 bases of the junction left unmatched. This TCR was recovered from a man aged 50-59 years in good health and CMV-seropositive. The J gene is TRBJ2-7, the V gene TRBV11-2; the match to TRBD1 covers 11 bases. The sample comprised PBMCs. This chain's CDR3 is CASSPGTGGSYEQYF. The CDR3 DNA is TGTGCCAGCAGCCCCGGGACAGGGGGTTCCTACGAGCAGTACTTC. The complete variable domain, with remaining parts taken from reference TRBV11-2 and TRBJ2-7, reads EAGVAQSPRYKIIEKRQSVAFWCNPISGHATLYWYQQILGQGPKLLIQFQNNGVVDDSQLPKDRFSAERLKGVDSTLKIQPAKLEDSAVYLCASSPGTGGSYEQYFGPGTRLTVT.